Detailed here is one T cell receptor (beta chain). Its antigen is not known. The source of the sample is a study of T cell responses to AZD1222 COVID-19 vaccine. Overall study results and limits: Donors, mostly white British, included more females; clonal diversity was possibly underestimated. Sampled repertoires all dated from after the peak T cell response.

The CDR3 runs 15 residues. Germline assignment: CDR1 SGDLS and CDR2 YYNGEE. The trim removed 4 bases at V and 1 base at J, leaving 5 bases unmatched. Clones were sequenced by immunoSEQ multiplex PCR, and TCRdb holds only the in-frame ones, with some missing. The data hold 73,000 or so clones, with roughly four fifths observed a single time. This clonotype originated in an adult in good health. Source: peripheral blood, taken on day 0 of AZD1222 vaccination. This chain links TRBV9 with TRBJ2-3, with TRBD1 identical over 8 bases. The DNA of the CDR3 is TGTGCCAGCAGCCAGGAGGGACAGGGCACAGATACGCAGTATTTT. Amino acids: CASSQEGQGTDTQYF. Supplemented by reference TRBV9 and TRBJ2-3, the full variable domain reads DSGVTQTPKHLITATGQRVTLRCSPRSGDLSVYWYQQSLDQGLQFLIQYYNGEERAKGNILERFSAQQFPDLHSELNLSSLELGDSALYFCASSQEGQGTDTQYFGPGTRLTVL.